A single sample is the source of the 16 T cell receptor beta chains below, sequenced in a study of T cell changes during pregnancy in multiple sclerosis. Clones were sequenced by immunoSEQ multiplex PCR, and TCRdb holds only the in-frame ones, with some missing. The repertoire holds roughly 72,000 clones, with roughly nine tenths as singletons. This specimen was CD4+ T cells from peripheral blood mononuclear cells, taken before pregnancy. These receptors came from a female donor with multiple sclerosis, enrolled in a pregnancy study.

The rearrangement uses TRBV10-3 and TRBJ1-5; TRBD1 agrees at 7 bases. V gave up 6 bases and J gave up 5 bases; unmatched junction bases: 13. The germline V gene encodes CDR1 ENHRY and CDR2 SYGVKD. The CDR3 runs to 16 residues. The CDR3 here is CAISPGQLLIDQPQHF. CDR3 sequence (DNA): TGTGCCATCAGCCCGGGACAGTTACTGATAGATCAGCCCCAGCATTTT.

About this clone itself: One end of the junction varies from germline; a read error may be responsible. The CDR3: CASGFMGGTNEKLFF. The CDR3 DNA reads TGCGCCAGCGGCTTTATGGGAGGGACTAATGAAAAACTGTTTTTT. This sequence joins TRBV5-1 and TRBJ1-4, with D hard to call. CDR1 SGHRS and CDR2 YFSETQ come from the germline V gene. The length of the CDR3 is 15 residues.

The chain employs TRBV10-3 and TRBJ1-5; 8 bases map to TRBD1. J was trimmed by 2 bases and V by 10 bases; bases with no gene match: 4. The CDR3 runs to 13 residues. The germline V gene has CDR1 ENHRY and CDR2 SYGVKD. The CDR3 loop is CATDRDGNQPQHF. The CDR3 coding sequence is TGTGCCACGGACAGGGACGGCAATCAGCCCCAGCATTTT.

This clone was counted a single time. The J gene is TRBJ2-3, the V gene TRBV6-5, with D unclear. V lost 2 bases, J lost 0 bases, and 9 bases lay in between. Germline V gives CDR1 MNHEY, CDR2 SVGAGI. The CDR3 covers 15 residues. CDR3 protein: CASSYAGLSTDTQYF. DNA for the CDR3: TGTGCCAGCAGTTACGCAGGTCTTAGCACAGATACGCAGTATTTT.

V gene TRBV9 combines with J gene TRBJ1-1; weak D call: TRBD1 (6 bases). The CDR3 loop spans 14 amino acids. Germline values: CDR1 SGDLS, CDR2 YYNGEE. V dropped 1 base and J dropped 4 bases, with 11 bases sitting between them. CDR3 sequence (DNA): TGTGCCAGCAGCGTACGGGGGGCAGGCACTGAAGCTTTCTTT. This encodes CASSVRGAGTEAFF.

This rearrangement joins TRBV7-2 to TRBJ2-7, with 10 positions matching TRBD1. This CDR3 is built from 14 residues. J lost 3 bases, V lost 6 bases, and 5 bases had no gene match. Looked up from germline, CDR1 is SGHTA and CDR2 is FQGNSA. The CDR3 region has the DNA TGTGCCAGCAGTCTCGACAGGGGGCTCTACGAGCAGTACTTC. This translates into CASSLDRGLYEQYF.

This clone was recorded only once. This chain links TRBV28 with TRBJ2-1; D might be TRBD2 (6 bases). Per the germline V gene, CDR1 is MDHEN and CDR2 is SYDVKM. The CDR3 spans 17 residues. V was shortened by 4 bases and J by 3 bases, with 19 bases between the two germline ends. The CDR3 nucleotides read TGTGCCAGCAGTTCACGAATTAGCGGAACCTTCTACAATGAGCAGTTCTTC. Its protein is CASSSRISGTFYNEQFF. The full variable domain, completed using reference TRBV28 and TRBJ2-1, is DVKVTQSSRYLVKRTGEKVFLECVQDMDHENMFWYRQDPGLGLRLIYFSYDVKMKEKGDIPEGYSVSREKKERFSLILESASTNQTSMYLCASSSRISGTFYNEQFFGPGTRLTVL.

The chain uses TRBV5-1 and TRBJ2-1; 9 positions agree with TRBD2. The V segment lost 3 bases and the J segment 5 bases; nucleotides outside the gene matches: 6. CDR1 and CDR2 (germline): SGHRS, YFSETQ. This CDR3 is 15 amino acids long. The CDR3 here is CASSSTSGPNNEQFF. The CDR3, as DNA: TGCGCCAGCAGCTCGACTAGCGGACCTAACAATGAGCAGTTCTTC. The full variable domain, with the rest looked up from reference TRBV5-1 and TRBJ2-1, is KAGVTQTPRYLIKTRGQQVTLSCSPISGHRSVSWYQQTPGQGLQFLFEYFSETQRNKGNFPGRFSGRQFSNSRSEMNVSTLELGDSALYLCASSSTSGPNNEQFFGPGTRLTVL.

This chain joins TRBV6-6 and TRBJ1-1, with D perhaps matching TRBD1 (5 bases). Per germline, CDR1 MNHNY and CDR2 SVGAGI (reference sequence). The CDR3 is 15 residues long. V lost 2 bases, J lost 2 bases, and 12 bases lay in between. The CDR3 loop is CASSYEWGGNTEAFF. In DNA form, the CDR3 reads TGTGCCAGCAGTTACGAGTGGGGGGGAAACACTGAAGCTTTCTTT.

The genes are TRBV2 and TRBJ2-6; 9 bases agree with TRBD1. The CDR3 length is 16 residues. Trimming took 5 bases from V and 0 from J; bases not matched to a gene: 2. Germline CDR1 reads SNHLY; CDR2 reads FYNNEI. CDR3: CASSWTGDSGANVLTF. CDR3 in DNA: TGTGCCAGCAGTTGGACAGGGGACTCTGGGGCCAACGTCCTGACTTTC.

The chain joins TRBV30 to TRBJ2-7; D ambiguous. V gave up 2 bases and J gave up 3 bases, with 5 bases separating them. Germline loops: CDR1 GTSNPN, CDR2 SVGIG (reference sequence). CDR3 size: 11 residues. CDR3 amino acids: CAWSPRYEQYF. In nucleotides, the CDR3 is TGTGCCTGGAGTCCCCGCTACGAGCAGTACTTC.

CDR3 residues: CASGRARNGNTEAFF. DNA for the CDR3: TGTGCTAGTGGGAGGGCGCGGAATGGCAACACTGAAGCTTTCTTT. The gene calls are TRBV12-5 and TRBJ1-1; no clear D gene. This CDR3 region has 15 residues. From germline, CDR1 is LGHNT and CDR2 FRNRAP. Trimming left V 6 bases short and J 2 bases short, with 16 bases between.

This clone is a singleton in its sample. The chain recombines TRBV9 with TRBJ1-3; 10 bases are a match to TRBD1. Germline values: CDR1 SGDLS, CDR2 YYNGEE. This CDR3 contains 16 residues. V shed 3 bases, J shed 1 base, and the junction held 4 bases outside the gene matches. Here the CDR3 DNA reads TGTGCCAGCAGCGAGACAGGGGGCGCTTCTGGAAACACCATATATTTT. It yields the protein CASSETGGASGNTIYF.

This clone was picked up one time. This chain connects TRBV5-5 to TRBJ1-3; TRBD1 aligns across 8 bases. Germline V gene sequence: CDR1 SGHKS, CDR2 YYEKEE (reference sequence). This CDR3 spans 15 amino acids. Trimming cost V 0 bases and J 4 bases; bases outside gene matches: 3. The CDR3 bases are TGTGCCAGCAGCTTGGCCGGGACAGGAGGAAACACCATATATTTT. This encodes CASSLAGTGGNTIYF.

The V and J genes are TRBV7-9 and TRBJ1-1; no firm D call. The CDR3 spans 14 residues. The ends were cut back, 1 base at V and 6 bases at J, with 12 bases in the middle. In germline, CDR1 is SEHNR, CDR2 FQNEAQ (reference sequence). CDR3 sequence (DNA): TGTGCCAGCAGCTTAGGCGCCATCACAGCTGAAGCTTTCTTT. This translates into CASSLGAITAEAFF.

This clone is a singleton in its sample. The chain employs TRBV5-1 and TRBJ1-1, with a tentative D call TRBD1 (5 bases). Germline CDR1 and CDR2: SGHRS and YFSETQ. With 4 bases removed from V and 3 bases from J, the gap between germline ends came to 19 bases. This CDR3 contains 16 residues. The CDR3 spells CASSNGRVATDTEAFF. DNA for the CDR3: TGCGCCAGCAGCAACGGCAGGGTGGCGACGGACACTGAAGCTTTCTTT.